The rows below give T cell receptor beta chains drawn from one sample of a study of blood T cell repertoires in COVID-19. Generated by immunoSEQ multiplex PCR, the TCRdb table keeps only in-frame clones and is missing some. The sample lists around 110,000 clones, almost 85% occurring once. Sequencing input: peripheral blood. The receptors here all came from a man in his sixties or seventies with active or convalescent COVID-19. CDR3s leave out the opening cysteine and the closing phenylalanine or tryptophan. Expanded clones get a size class; other rows say once, few or many, or leave the size out.

clone size	V gene	J gene	CDR3 protein
.	TRBV5-6	TRBJ2-3	ASSGRERYTDTQY
.	TRBV7-2	TRBJ2-3	ASSSFGGGSTDTQY
.	TRBV7-2	TRBJ2-5	ASSFAPETGIGETQY
.	TRBV19	TRBJ2-6	ASKAFVSGANVLT
.	TRBV12-3/TRBV12-4	TRBJ1-2	ASRSGQGYGYT
.	TRBV2	TRBJ1-2	ASSAGGGGYT
.	TRBV2	TRBJ2-5	ASNKQGYQETQY
.	TRBV5-6	TRBJ1-1	ASMGQGVTEAF
.	TRBV19	TRBJ2-7	ASSIGGTNPYEQY
.	TRBV10-3	TRBJ2-7	AISDGASGVSYEQY
.	TRBV4-3	TRBJ2-1	ASSPGRGVYNEQF
once	TRBV29-1	TRBJ1-2	SVVWDRGQGSNYGYT
many	TRBV18	TRBJ2-4	ASSPGTGENIQY
.	TRBV7-9	TRBJ2-7	ASSFGQVGLSEQY
.	TRBV9	TRBJ1-1	ASSPRDRGVKTEAF
few	TRBV18	TRBJ2-3	ASSPQGASTDTQY
.	TRBV6-5	TRBJ1-1	ASRETTGANTEAF
.	TRBV5-6	TRBJ2-5	ASSSLAVAQY
.	TRBV2	TRBJ2-3	ASRDRGTQY
.	TRBV3-1/TRBV3-2	TRBJ2-5	ASSGARGETQY
.	TRBV18	TRBJ1-1	ASSFRDKNTEAF
.	TRBV4-3	TRBJ1-2	ASSQDWQGSIAGYT
.	TRBV12-3/TRBV12-4	TRBJ2-3	ASSLDLADTQY
.	TRBV11-2	TRBJ2-2	ASSSLGGRAGELF
.	TRBV5-1	TRBJ2-7	ASSLRQGVLGEQY
.	TRBV5-1	TRBJ2-7	ASSLGTGGHEQY
.	TRBV30	TRBJ2-1	AWSPPSGYVYEQF
medium-sized	TRBV5-1	TRBJ2-1	ASSRDRGRMNEQF
.	TRBV4-1	TRBJ1-4	ASSLSRVLEKLF
.	TRBV5-4	TRBJ1-6	ASSPGTVNSPLH
.	TRBV29-1	TRBJ1-1	SVVGGVTEAF
.	TRBV25-1	TRBJ2-7	ASSESYEQY
.	TRBV28	TRBJ2-3	ASTTGGGHTDTQY
.	TRBV29-1	TRBJ1-1	SVRAGGNTEAF
.	TRBV9	TRBJ2-5	ASSVTGTGQETQY
.	TRBV10-3	TRBJ1-1	AISESPGGTEAF
.	TRBV9	TRBJ2-1	ASSVLDRSSYNEQF
few	TRBV21-1	TRBJ2-7	ASSKGRQGRKYEQY
once	TRBV5-1	TRBJ1-2	ASSASFLGQNPST
few	TRBV29-1	TRBJ2-3	SARGGSASTDTQY
.	TRBV7-9	TRBJ1-1	ASSLFSGEPEAF
.	TRBV7-2	TRBJ2-2	ASSLVQASNTGELF
once	TRBV5-4	TRBJ2-7	ASSFSTGYEQY
.	TRBV12-5	TRBJ2-7	ASARRGRDEQY
once	TRBV7-2	TRBJ2-3	ASSSTLRSGRPTDTQY
.	TRBV28	TRBJ2-7	ASSQADRTYEQY
once	TRBV27	TRBJ1-2	ASSPDRSFRYGYT
.	TRBV5-5	TRBJ1-2	ASSLRGFYGYT
.	TRBV29-1	TRBJ2-1	SVEEGRGPYNEQF